The T cell receptor (beta chain) under discussion was sequenced for a study of shared clonotypes between healthy human individuals (dated by TCRdb to about 2020). With respect to the entire study: The cohort included a few men and a couple of women between 18 and 49 years of age. For each donor, CD4 naive and CD4 memory were each run on three plates, CD8 naive on two plates, and CD8 memory on one plate. Libraries were prepared and TCR repertoires were sequenced by different laboratories using diverse techniques, in order to increase sequencing depth and limit assay-specific biases. To estimate repertoire size and how much clonotypes are shared between individuals, the study performed deep sequencing of blood TCR repertoires from about five healthy adults. Each donor's leukapheresis produced roughly between about 0.8 and 10 billion PBMCs.

Healthy HIV-negative adults with no recently reported acute infections or vaccinations were included as donors. Only Caucasian adults living in Nashville, Tennessee, USA were represented among the donors. Magnetic negative selection was used to enrich CD4+ T cells, after which naive cells were positively selected on CD45RA and the negative fraction became the memory subset. Blood was collected by leukapheresis, and PBMCs were isolated by Ficoll-Histopaque density gradient centrifugation and then cryopreserved in liquid nitrogen vapor phase. Analytical flow cytometry was used to check the purity and quantity of every magnetically sorted T cell population. Genomic DNA was isolated from every sorted fraction and measured by UV absorbance on a Nanodrop 2000c. General study outcomes and caveats: Sampling was limited to blood, and TCR repertoires in tissue likely differ from TCR repertoires in blood. Estimated clonotype richness was generally larger for naive than for memory subsets. Higher generation probabilities were observed for clonotypes shared by all four sorted-subset donors than for non-shared clonotypes. Based on pairwise subsampling, the degree of clonotype sharing among donors was expected to be affected by sequencing depth. Because the study included a small number of donors, the genetic and exposure-history diversity represented was limited. Incomplete sequencing was indicated by rarefaction of sorted-subset datasets, despite the large sequencing depth. Approximately 5% of naive CD4, 3% to 4% of naive CD8, 2.3% of memory CD4, and less than 0.45% of memory CD8 clonotypes were shared across four donors.

Using the deep immunoSEQ assay, multiplex PCR amplified TCR CDR3 regions from genomic DNA. Genomic DNA extracted from each cell subset was distributed evenly over all wells of several immunoSEQ 96-well plates, and each plate served as one replicate. For sorted subsets, each replicate PCR was loaded with approximately 190 ng genomic DNA, equivalent to 30,000 to 35,000 T cell genomes. Purified libraries were measured with a Qubit 3.0 fluorometer, size-checked on a Bioanalyzer 2100, and measured again with the KAPA Library Quantification kit. Every immunoSEQ 96-well plate was sequenced on a dedicated single-read 150-cycle Illumina NextSeq 550 flow cell. In the authors' own workflow: Because the immunoSEQ output included only junctional sequences and no quality scores, the filtering could not be the same as the filtering used for full-length reads. Sequences were annotated with PyIR, a Python wrapper for IgBLAST v1.9, and V/J genes and CDR3 were assigned using IMGT germline references. Reads were removed for weak V/J assignments (E-value above 1e-6), missing CDR3, stop codons, out-of-frame junctions, or ambiguous translated residues. V3J clonotypes were defined by identical inferred V gene, J gene, and CDR3 amino acid sequence. Percentage overlap between repertoires was calculated by dividing the number of shared unique clonotypes by the size of the smaller repertoire. RTK rarefaction, the Chao1 estimator, and Recon v2.1 estimates of unobserved clonotypes were used to assess repertoire richness. OLGA was used to compute generation probabilities for all TCRbeta clonotypes that the gDNA method yielded from four donors. Entries here come from immuneACCESS through TCRdb and include only in-frame sequences with V and J called. Some clones fail to appear in such tables; in the studies checked, an unresolved V gene covers under half of the shortfall, and the cause of the remainder is unknown. V and J calls and clone size come straight from that table; D and trimming were deduced from the DNA. Across this sample there are roughly 1.5 million clones, with around 98% seen only once. The ten largest clones take up about 0.45% of the sample.

Taken from the germline V gene, the CDR1 and CDR2 loops are SGHRS and YFSETQ. The CDR3 starts with the cysteine, ends with the phenylalanine, and has 15 residues. The sequence is cut down to CDR3 DNA, 45 bases in frame from base 1. The germline V and J ends show losses of 0 bases and 6 bases respectively, and no gene match explains 8 bases of the junction. With respect to this clone: Its antigen target is currently unknown. The sample holds no much larger clone one base away, and base qualities are not on file.

Sequenced: naive CD4+ T cells sorted from blood. Read against the paper, the sample's cell subset or site label means: CD45RA+ positively selected. The sequence links TRBV5-1 to TRBJ2-7; 8 bases in between match TRBD1. This receptor was identified in a man between 25 and 39 years old in good health. Read as DNA, the sequence is TGCGCCAGCAGCTTGGCCTCCGGACAGGGCGGCGAGCAGTACTTC. Its protein product is CASSLASGQGGEQYF. With all but the CDR3 taken from the reference TRBV5-1 and TRBJ2-7 genes, the full variable domain is: KAGVTQTPRYLIKTRGQQVTLSCSPISGHRSVSWYQQTPGQGLQFLFEYFSETQRNKGNFPGRFSGRQFSNSRSEMNVSTLELGDSALYLCASSLASGQGGEQYFGPGTRLTVT.